Included here is one T cell receptor beta chain sequence, with context. It lacks a known antigen. Per-base qualities were not stored, and no clone one base away is much larger. The entire amount of isolated RNA was reverse transcribed using the High Capacity cDNA Reverse Transcription Kit, so the sequenced TCRB transcripts were expressed ones. Deep immunoSEQ sequencing was performed on naive, central memory and regulatory T cell samples, with an average of roughly 3.6 million total reads per sample. Sorted cells were lysed in RLT buffer and RNA was extracted with DNase-treated RNeasy Micro or Mini kits, depending on cell number. Each cell subset was processed on its own to prevent cross-contamination, while patient and healthy donor samples were processed together. The immunoSEQ multiplex PCR was used to amplify TCRB sequences from cDNA, generating 87-bp fragments that spanned the CDR3 region. Amplicons were sequenced on the Illumina HiSeq platform. In the authors' own workflow: PCR bias was computationally corrected using synthetic template baselines, reads within Hamming distance 2 were collapsed, and singletons that could not be merged were discarded. By aligning reads against IMGT, V, D and J genes, CDR3 length, and insertions or deletions at six rearrangement sites were assigned. Within each subset, clonotype counts were normalized to sorted cell number, and only after that were true diversity and Gini coefficients computed with the tcR R package. The overlap coefficient, calculated on TCRB nucleotide sequences, was used to measure repertoire sharing. As a proxy for the pre-selection repertoire, out-of-frame TCRB sequences from naive cells were analyzed. TCRdb limited this immuneACCESS table to in-frame rearrangements with V and J called. A share of clones is missing; checked studies link under half to unresolved V genes, and the rest is unexplained. The DNA gave D and trimming, while V, J and clone size come from that table. Counted in this sample were fewer than 550,000 clones; 9.5% to 12% of them appeared once. The top ten constitute about 0.042% of the sample.

This record belongs to a study of beta chain features in type 1 diabetes (dated by TCRdb to between 2018 and 2020). Regarding the complete study: No differences in mean age, gender distribution, total cell number or subset yield were found between patients and healthy donors. Regulatory and stem cell-like memory subsets were isolated from only 8 patients and about eight healthy donors, whereas naive and central memory subsets came from all 28 donors. A total of roughly 110 million sorted cells were examined across all samples, and the number of cells per subset was strongly correlated with RNA yield. The study compared TCRB repertoires of sorted circulating CD4+ T cell subsets between recently diagnosed type 1 diabetes patients and matched healthy donors.

What the study reported, not specific to this receptor: Naive, central memory and regulatory TCRB repertoires appeared to be more alike among patients than among healthy donors. In all four CD4+ subsets, TCRB CDR3 length was moderately but significantly shorter in type 1 diabetes patients. HLA sub-analyses involved small numbers of individuals, so any influence of HLA type on TCRB rearrangement remained unresolved. At VDJ recombination sites, type 1 diabetes patients had fewer insertions and more deleted nucleotides, which implies abnormalities in thymic rearrangement. Because cDNA was sequenced instead of genomic DNA, highly expressing activated cells could be over-represented, though the groups showed no difference in activation or CD3 levels. PCR might favor shorter templates, but patient and control samples were amplified and corrected together, so any skew would affect both groups equally.

Each donor gave one peripheral blood draw, around 0.12 L on average, collected into heparinised tubes. A BD FACSAria II was used to sort naive, central memory, regulatory and stem cell-like memory CD4+ T cells with a panel that included CD45RO, CCR7, CD25, CD127, CD95 and CD27. All sorted populations exceeded 95% purity. PBMCs were separated immediately by Lymphoprep density gradient centrifugation and were stained directly, without being cultured. Samples were stained and sorted in pairs, with one healthy donor and one patient per experiment, so that batch effects were minimized. The sequenced material came from naive CD4+ T cells from blood. The intended sense of this specimen's cell subset or site label: true naive CD4+ T cells. The receptor's source is a woman under 30 in good health.

The CDR3: CASSSAYSGANVLTF. The bases read TGTGCCAGCAGCTCGGCGTATTCTGGGGCCAACGTCCTGACTTTC. The chain joins TRBV28 to TRBJ2-6; the D gene identity is not certain. From the cysteine up to the phenylalanine, the CDR3 has a length of 15 residues. Of the read, only the CDR3 DNA is kept; its 45 bases are in frame from base 1. CDR1 and CDR2 are read off the germline V gene as MDHEN and SYDVKM. V lost 6 bases and J lost 1 base; the stretch between them is 10 bases long. With all but the CDR3 taken from the reference TRBV28 and TRBJ2-6 genes, the full variable domain is: DVKVTQSSRYLVKRTGEKVFLECVQDMDHENMFWYRQDPGLGLRLIYFSYDVKMKEKGDIPEGYSVSREKKERFSLILESASTNQTSMYLCASSSAYSGANVLTFGAGSRLTVL.